The 9 T cell receptor beta chains below all came from one sample that was sequenced in a study of PD-1 blockade in classical Hodgkin lymphoma. This sample's time point: cycle 4 day 1 (C4D1), after about 6 weeks of nivolumab. Each patient relapsed following autologous stem cell transplantation, and prior brentuximab vedotin exposure differed. Method: immunoSEQ multiplex PCR; TCRdb's copy keeps in-frame clones and lacks some. Of about 33,000 clones listed, 72% are singletons. Sample: peripheral blood mononuclear cells (PBMCs), taken before the fourth cycle of nivolumab. These receptors originate from a human donor with classical Hodgkin lymphoma.

The chain uses TRBV18 and TRBJ2-7, with D unclear. This CDR3 is built from 12 residues. The germline V gene encodes CDR1 KGHSH and CDR2 LQKENI. The V and J ends lost 2 bases and 5 bases respectively, with 7 bases between them. The CDR3 loop reads CASSPKGDEQYF. Here the CDR3 DNA reads TGTGCCAGCTCACCAAAGGGTGACGAGCAGTACTTC.

This chain links TRBV7-9 with TRBJ2-1; possible D gene TRBD2, 6 bases. The CDR3 consists of 13 residues. V was shortened by 7 bases and J by 8 bases, with 15 bases between the two germline ends. Per germline, CDR1 SEHNR and CDR2 FQNEAQ (reference sequence). The CDR3 sequence: CASISSVRDEQFF. The CDR3 DNA reads TGTGCCAGCATCTCTAGCGTTAGGGATGAGCAGTTCTTC.

This rearrangement joins TRBV11-2 to TRBJ1-1; D is undetermined. The CDR3 covers 15 residues. Germline V gene sequence: CDR1 SGHAT, CDR2 FQNNGV. V dropped 5 bases and J dropped 0 bases, with 13 bases sitting between them. The CDR3 sequence: CASSTGRIMNTEAFF. CDR3 nucleotide sequence: TGTGCCAGCAGCACCGGAAGAATCATGAACACTGAAGCTTTCTTT.

The chain links TRBV7-6 to TRBJ2-3; perhaps TRBD1 as D (5 bases). Germline CDR1 is SGHVS and CDR2 is FNYEAQ. CDR3 size: 14 residues. V dropped 6 bases and J dropped 2 bases, with 12 bases sitting between them. The CDR3 nucleotides read TGTGCCAGCAGTTGGACAACTAACACAGATACGCAGTATTTT. This gives the protein CASSWTTNTDTQYF.

J is TRBJ2-7 and V is TRBV6-5; 7 bases fit TRBD2. From germline, CDR1 is MNHEY and CDR2 SVGAGI. CDR3 length equals 14 residues. V lost 2 bases, J lost 4 bases, and 5 bases stayed unmatched. The CDR3 coding sequence is TGTGCCAGCAGTTACGGGGGGGGAACATACGAGCAGTACTTC. Its protein is CASSYGGGTYEQYF.

The chain uses TRBV7-3 and TRBJ2-6; D is uncertain. Germline lookup yields CDR1 SGHTA and CDR2 FQGTGA. Trimming removed 1 base at V and 4 bases at J, with 8 bases between. This CDR3 has 15 residues. DNA for the CDR3: TGTGCCAGCAGCTTAAAAGGGTTGGGGGCCAACGTCCTGACTTTC. It codes for CASSLKGLGANVLTF.

This rearrangement joins TRBV30 to TRBJ2-3; weak D call: TRBD1 (6 bases). Germline CDR1 reads GTSNPN; CDR2 reads SVGIG (reference sequence). Trimming cost V 4 bases and J 2 bases, with 22 bases left between them. The CDR3 consists of 17 residues. The CDR3 bases are TGTGCCTGGATTCCCCGGACAGTAAACTTTTACACAGATACGCAGTATTTT. The encoded protein is CAWIPRTVNFYTDTQYF.

This clone was counted once. At the DNA level, this CDR3 is encoded by other sequences in the same sample as well. The rearrangement links TRBV4-1 to TRBJ2-5; possibly TRBD2 for D (5 bases). CDR1 and CDR2 (germline): MGHRA, YSYEKL. Trimming left V 5 bases short and J 2 bases short, with 15 bases between. There are 15 residues in the CDR3. The chain's CDR3 is CASSGRWSGQETQYF. CDR3 nucleotides: TGCGCCAGCAGCGGTCGGTGGAGCGGACAAGAGACCCAGTACTTC.

The chain links TRBV6-5 to TRBJ1-5; 7 bases are shared with TRBD1. The germline CDR1 and CDR2 sequences are MNHEY and SVGAGI. This CDR3 is 16 amino acids long. The trim removed 4 bases at V and 3 bases at J, leaving 9 bases unmatched. As DNA, the CDR3 is TGTGCCAGCAGTTTAAACCGCGGACAGGTCAATCAGCCCCAGCATTTT. This encodes CASSLNRGQVNQPQHF.